The rows below give T cell receptor beta chains drawn from one sample of a study of T-cell memory formation after mild COVID-19. TCRdb called the 5' RACE reads again in MiXCR, with one record for every CDR3 protein. This sample has about 190,000 distinct CDR3 sequences, with approximately 16% found just once. Sequencing input: PBMCs or a T cell subset sorted from them (not recorded which). These receptors came from an adult woman who had mild COVID-19 (a few samples of this study predate the infection). Cell type and time point are not known. Both conserved end residues are part of each CDR3. D genes are given only for firm matches. Clone size is not always given. Where it is, it says once, few, many or a class for expanded clones.

TRBV11-2	TRBJ1-1	.	few	CASSATGSTEAFF	TGTGCCAGCAGCGCAACAGGGAGCACTGAAGCTTTCTTT
TRBV6-1	TRBJ2-7	TRBD1	.	CASSQTGQVYEQYF	TGTGCCAGCAGTCAAACGGGACAGGTCTACGAGCAGTACTTC
TRBV15	TRBJ1-1	.	few	CATTRDQMNTEAFF	TGTGCCACCACGAGGGATCAAATGAACACTGAAGCTTTCTTT
TRBV3-1	TRBJ1-2	.	.	CASSQDRRTGIQRRYTF	TGTGCCAGCAGCCAAGATAGGCGAACAGGGATCCAGCGGCGCTACACCTTC
TRBV12-3/TRBV12-4	TRBJ2-5	TRBD2	.	CASSYATSGRSETQYF	TGTGCCAGCAGTTACGCAACTAGCGGGAGATCAGAGACCCAGTACTTC
TRBV5-1	TRBJ1-1	.	.	CASSFFGQGKNTEAFF	TGCGCCAGCAGCTTTTTCGGTCAGGGGAAGAACACTGAAGCTTTCTTT
TRBV7-3	TRBJ2-1	TRBD2	.	CASSLSPGLAGGPIADNEQFF	TGTGCCAGCAGCTTATCTCCAGGACTAGCGGGAGGGCCCATTGCGGACAATGAGCAGTTCTTC
TRBV2	TRBJ2-3	.	.	CASSDSLEGDTQYF	TGTGCCAGCAGTGATAGCCTGGAGGGAGATACGCAGTATTTT
TRBV7-2	TRBJ2-3	.	.	CASSFVLDTQYF	TGTGCCAGCAGCTTTGTATTAGATACGCAGTATTTT
TRBV12-3/TRBV12-4	TRBJ1-2	TRBD1	few	CASGRAGGEVYGYTF	TGTGCCAGCGGAAGAGCAGGGGGAGAGGTGTATGGCTACACCTTC
TRBV12-3/TRBV12-4	TRBJ1-2	.	.	CASTPQGGYGYTF	TGTGCCAGCACCCCGCAAGGGGGGTATGGCTACACCTTC
TRBV28	TRBJ2-3	.	.	CASSLRRGRGDTDTQYF	TGTGCCAGCAGTTTAAGGAGGGGGAGGGGTGACACAGATACGCAGTATTTT
TRBV20-1	TRBJ1-6	.	.	CSALPGGQYVSPLHF	TGCAGTGCTCTCCCTGGAGGACAGTACGTCTCACCCCTCCACTTT
TRBV3-1	TRBJ2-5	.	few	CASSRPAGRQETQYF	TGTGCCAGCAGCCGCCCGGCAGGGAGACAAGAGACCCAGTACTTC
TRBV2	TRBJ2-3	TRBD1	.	CASSAGTGTDTQYF	TGTGCCAGCAGTGCCGGGACAGGGACAGATACGCAGTATTTT
TRBV4-3	TRBJ2-7	.	few	CASSRDAMISGKQYF	TGCGCCAGCAGCAGAGACGCCATGATCAGTGGCAAGCAGTACTTC
TRBV20-1	TRBJ2-7	TRBD1	.	CSARDHNQGVSYEQYF	TGCAGTGCTAGAGATCACAATCAGGGGGTCTCCTACGAGCAGTACTTC
TRBV4-1	TRBJ2-7	.	few	CASSQDSASLFYEQYF	TGCGCCAGCAGCCAAGATTCGGCTAGCCTTTTCTACGAGCAGTACTTC
TRBV24-1	TRBJ2-5	.	few	CATSAAPGAGEETQYF	TGTGCCACCAGTGCCGCGCCAGGGGCTGGAGAAGAGACCCAGTACTTC